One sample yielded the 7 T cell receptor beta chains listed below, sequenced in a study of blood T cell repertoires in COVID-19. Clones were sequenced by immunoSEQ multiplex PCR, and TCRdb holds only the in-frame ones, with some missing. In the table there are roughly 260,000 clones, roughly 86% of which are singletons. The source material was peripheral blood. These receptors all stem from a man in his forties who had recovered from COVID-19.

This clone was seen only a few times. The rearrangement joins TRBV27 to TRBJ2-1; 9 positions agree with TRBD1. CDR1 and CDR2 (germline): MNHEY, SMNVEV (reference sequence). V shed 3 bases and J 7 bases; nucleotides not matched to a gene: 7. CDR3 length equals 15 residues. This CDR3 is CASSFSRDRANEQFF. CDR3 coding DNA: TGTGCCAGCAGTTTCTCCCGGGACAGGGCGAATGAGCAGTTCTTC.

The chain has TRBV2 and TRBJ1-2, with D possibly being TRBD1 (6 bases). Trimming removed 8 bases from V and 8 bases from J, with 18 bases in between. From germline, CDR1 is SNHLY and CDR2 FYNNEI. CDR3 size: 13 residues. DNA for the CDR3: TGTGCCAGCCTACAAGGCAGGGGCAAAGGCTACACCTTC. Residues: CASLQGRGKGYTF.

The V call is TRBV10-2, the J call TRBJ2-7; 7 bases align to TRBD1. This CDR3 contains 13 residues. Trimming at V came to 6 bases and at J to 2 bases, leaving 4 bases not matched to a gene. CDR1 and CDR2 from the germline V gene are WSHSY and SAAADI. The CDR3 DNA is TGCGCCAGCAGATCGACAGGGACCTACGAGCAGTACTTC. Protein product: CASRSTGTYEQYF.

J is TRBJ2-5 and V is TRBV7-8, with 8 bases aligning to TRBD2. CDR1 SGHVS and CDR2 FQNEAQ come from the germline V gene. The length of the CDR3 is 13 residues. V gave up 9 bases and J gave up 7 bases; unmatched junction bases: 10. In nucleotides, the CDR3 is TGTGCCAGTGCCCGGGAGGGCCTTGGGACCCAGTACTTC. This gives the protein CASAREGLGTQYF.

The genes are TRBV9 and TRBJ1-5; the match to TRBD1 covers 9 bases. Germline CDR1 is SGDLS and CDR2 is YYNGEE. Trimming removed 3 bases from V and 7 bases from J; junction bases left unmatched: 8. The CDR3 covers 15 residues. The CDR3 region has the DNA TGTGCCAGCAGCGCCGGGGACAGGGAGGACCAGCCCCAGCATTTT. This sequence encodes CASSAGDREDQPQHF.

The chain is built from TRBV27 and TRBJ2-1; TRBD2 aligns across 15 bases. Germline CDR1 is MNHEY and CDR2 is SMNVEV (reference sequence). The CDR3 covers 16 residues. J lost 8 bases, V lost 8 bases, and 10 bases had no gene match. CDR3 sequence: CASRTSGRARGDEQFF. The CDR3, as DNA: TGTGCCAGCCGGACTAGCGGGAGGGCCCGGGGGGATGAGCAGTTCTTC.

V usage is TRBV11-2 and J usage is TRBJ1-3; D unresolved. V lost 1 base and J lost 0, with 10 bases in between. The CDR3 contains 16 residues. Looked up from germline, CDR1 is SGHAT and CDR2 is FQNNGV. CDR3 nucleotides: TGTGCCAGCAGCTTAGGGGCTGCAAGCTCTGGAAACACCATATATTTT. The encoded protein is CASSLGAASSGNTIYF.